This TCR beta chain appears in the sequencing data of a study of Tregs in tolerant kidney transplant recipients. Comments on this clone: Antigen: not known.

The CDR3 sequence is 15 residues long. The V end lost 7 bases, the J end lost 1 base, and 16 bases lay between the germline ends. Looked up from germline, CDR1 is MDHEN and CDR2 is SYDVKM. TCRdb keeps only in-frame clones here, not all; method: immunoSEQ multiplex PCR. The table lists 25,000 to 35,000 clones, roughly four fifths of them singletons. This chain uses TRBV28 with TRBJ1-1, with D possibly TRBD1 on 6 matching bases. Sequenced material: Tregs from blood cultured with allogeneic cells. The TCR originated in a human donor in good health. CDR3 sequence (DNA): TGTGCCAGCAAAACAGGGTCGGGGACGAACACTGAAGCTTTCTTT. Translation gives CASKTGSGTNTEAFF.